Here is one T cell receptor beta chain with its context. What it binds is unknown. This entry comes from a study of OX40 agonist ivuxolimab in advanced cancers. About the study: The dose of intravenous ivuxolimab that patients received every 2 weeks ranged from 0.01 to 10 mg/kg. Study-wide results and limits: Within 6 weeks, CD4+ and CD8+ blood T cells expanded clonally at 0.1 to 3.0 mg/kg.

The timepoints at which blood was sampled were baseline, cycle 4 day 1, and cycle 7 day 1. The CDR3 spans 11 residues. V was trimmed by 2 bases and J by 7 bases, leaving 8 bases between them. CDR1 and CDR2 (germline): GTSNPN, SVGIG (reference sequence). The repertoire was sequenced with immunoSEQ multiplex PCR; TCRdb's copy has only in-frame clones and lacks some. The table shows 85,000 or so clones, with 80% to 90% occurring only once. J is TRBJ1-1 and V is TRBV30; D is undetermined. The sample here was CD4+ or CD8+ T cells sorted from blood, taken in a trial of the OX40 agonist ivuxolimab. The source of this sequence is an adult with an advanced solid tumor such as melanoma, head and neck, liver or kidney cancer. CDR3: CAWSLDGEAFF. The CDR3 DNA is TGTGCCTGGAGTTTAGACGGTGAAGCTTTCTTT.